The following is a T cell receptor (beta chain) sequence with its context. In the source study's methods: Amplifying reference gene primers gave estimates of nucleated cell counts. Profiling relied on immunoSEQ multiplex PCR, and the TCRdb table lists in-frame clones only, not all of them. V and J calls and clone size are copied from that table; D and trimming were computed from the DNA. The sample has around 230,000 clones, about 85% seen once. Germline V CDR1 and CDR2: LGHDT, YNNKEL (reference sequence). V was cut by 4 bases and J by 2 bases, with 13 bases left in between. CDR3 length equals 15 residues. The data are from a study of blood T cell repertoires in COVID-19. Across the whole study: Sites across the United States, Italy and Spain contributed samples from acute and convalescent COVID-19. T cells, B-cell-depleted T cells, or PBMCs supplied cDNA or gDNA.

The source is a man aged 35-49 years with acute or convalescent COVID-19. The rearrangement uses TRBV3-1 (or the pseudogene TRBV3-2) and TRBJ2-3; D is undetermined. The sequencing input was peripheral blood. CDR3 region: CASSRYRAPTDTQYF. The CDR3 DNA follows: TGTGCCAGCAGCCGCTATCGAGCCCCCACAGATACGCAGTATTTT.